The 2 T cell receptor delta chains presented below share a single source sample, sequenced in a study of gamma-delta chains in newborns, infants, children. TCRdb re-called the reads using CATT. The sample carries 4,000 to 5,000 delta-chain clones, about 5% recorded once. The sample was blood. Every receptor here comes from a child who was a newborn, infant or young child, either healthy, febrile or measles-vaccinated (not recorded which).

In its sample, this clone ranks as medium-sized. V is TRDV2 and J is TRDJ2, with 10 bases matching TRDD3. This CDR3 region has 19 residues. Per the germline V gene, CDR1 is GEAIGNYY and CDR2 is EKD. Trimming took 2 bases from V and 0 from J; bases not matched to a gene: 11. The CDR3 nucleotides are TGTGCCTGTGACAAAGTACTGGGGGATCGCCCCTCTTTGACAGCACAACTCTTCTTT. It translates to CACDKVLGDRPSLTAQLFF.

This clone was detected a few times. The junction shows a germline mismatch at one end, possibly a read error. The chain employs TRDV2 and TRDJ1; TRDD3 matches at 12 bases. In germline, CDR1 is GEAIGNYY, CDR2 EKD. There are 16 residues in the CDR3. Here the CDR3 DNA reads TGTGCCTGTGACACTCTTACTGGGGGATACACCGATGAACTCATCTTT. The encoded protein is CACDTLTGGYTDELIF.